This T cell receptor beta chain derives from a study of blood T cell repertoires in COVID-19. The wider study: Some COVID-19 samples were acute and others convalescent; all came from the United States, Italy and Spain. PBMCs, B-cell-depleted T cells, or T cells were the source of the cDNA or gDNA that made up the material.

V gave up 3 bases and J gave up 7 bases; unmatched junction bases: 16. Germline V gene lookup returns CDR1 ENHRY and CDR2 SYGVKD. The CDR3 sequence is 17 residues long. Original methodology: It was from reference gene primer amplification that nucleated cell counts were estimated. The assay was immunoSEQ multiplex PCR, and TCRdb's table has in-frame clones only and misses some. For V, J and clone size, that table is used; D and trimming come from the DNA. The table lists about 74,000 clones, nearly 90% of them singletons. The V gene is TRBV10-3, the J gene TRBJ2-5; 8 positions agree with TRBD2. The specimen sequenced was peripheral blood. The origin of this receptor is a man aged 65-85 years with active or convalescent COVID-19. CDR3 sequence (DNA): TGTGCCATCAGTGATACCGTCCAGCGGGGGAACCCAGGGACCCAGTACTTC. This encodes CAISDTVQRGNPGTQYF.